These T cell receptor beta chains were read from a single sample in a study of PD-1 blockade in classical Hodgkin lymphoma. Here immunoSEQ multiplex PCR was the method, and the copy in TCRdb shows in-frame clones only, minus some. The repertoire has tens of thousands of clones, roughly 90% of them found once; the top ten carry just over 9%. The material sequenced was peripheral blood mononuclear cells (PBMCs), taken at baseline. Every receptor here comes from a human donor with classical Hodgkin lymphoma. Both conserved end residues are part of each CDR3. The D gene is left open where the match is weak. Clone size is shown for a subset of rows, as once, few, many or a class of expanded clone.

abundance: -
len: 14
j_gene: TRBJ2-3
d_gene: -
v_gene: TRBV7-3
CDR3nt: TGTGCCAGCAGCTTCCCGGGTGAGACGGATACGCAGTATTTT
CDR3aa: CASSFPGETDTQYF

abundance: -
len: 13
j_gene: TRBJ1-1
d_gene: -
v_gene: TRBV19
CDR3nt: TGTGCCAGTAGTATAGTATCGGGGGACCTTACTTTCTTT
CDR3aa: CASSIVSGDLTFF

abundance: -
len: 17
j_gene: TRBJ1-1
d_gene: -
v_gene: TRBV19
CDR3nt: TGTGCCAGTAGTATATCAGTTAGCAGGGCCGAGGCCACTGAAGCTTTCTTT
CDR3aa: CASSISVSRAEATEAFF

abundance: -
len: 16
j_gene: TRBJ2-7
d_gene: TRBD2
v_gene: TRBV28
CDR3nt: TGTGCCAGCAGTTCGGGACTAGCGAATATCGCCTACGAGCAGTACTTC
CDR3aa: CASSSGLANIAYEQYF

abundance: -
len: 16
j_gene: TRBJ2-2
d_gene: -
v_gene: TRBV2
CDR3nt: TGTGCCAGCAGTGAATTCTTGGGACAGAACACCGGGGAGCTGTTTTTT
CDR3aa: CASSEFLGQNTGELFF

abundance: -
len: 15
j_gene: TRBJ2-1
d_gene: TRBD1
v_gene: TRBV7-9
CDR3nt: TGTGCCAGCAGCTTAGGGACAGGGGTGTACAATGAGCAGTTCTTC
CDR3aa: CASSLGTGVYNEQFF

abundance: -
len: 12
j_gene: TRBJ1-1
d_gene: -
v_gene: TRBV19
CDR3nt: TGTGCCAGTAGCCAGATGAACACTGAAGCTTTCTTT
CDR3aa: CASSQMNTEAFF

abundance: -
len: 16
j_gene: TRBJ1-5
d_gene: TRBD1
v_gene: TRBV7-8
CDR3nt: TGTGCCAGCAGCTTTCTTCCGGGACAGGGAGGTCAGCCCCAGCATTTT
CDR3aa: CASSFLPGQGGQPQHF

abundance: -
len: 13
j_gene: TRBJ2-3
d_gene: TRBD1
v_gene: TRBV5-6
CDR3nt: TGTGCCAGCAGCCCGACAGGGGTAGATACGCAGTATTTT
CDR3aa: CASSPTGVDTQYF

abundance: -
len: 15
j_gene: TRBJ2-2
d_gene: TRBD1
v_gene: TRBV9
CDR3nt: TGTGCCAGCAGCGGCACAGGGGCGGACACCGGGGAGCTGTTTTTT
CDR3aa: CASSGTGADTGELFF

abundance: -
len: 15
j_gene: TRBJ2-1
d_gene: -
v_gene: TRBV11-2
CDR3nt: TGTGCCAGCAGCTCCCCGGGCGGGACCTACAATGAGCAGTTCTTC
CDR3aa: CASSSPGGTYNEQFF

abundance: -
len: 13
j_gene: TRBJ1-5
d_gene: -
v_gene: TRBV6-1
CDR3nt: TGTGCCAGCAGACGTTTGACGGGGCAGCCCCAGCATTTT
CDR3aa: CASRRLTGQPQHF

abundance: -
len: 16
j_gene: TRBJ1-3
d_gene: -
v_gene: TRBV4-3
CDR3nt: TGCGCCAGCAGCCAAGTTGCGGGCCTATCTGGAAACACCATATATTTT
CDR3aa: CASSQVAGLSGNTIYF

abundance: -
len: 13
j_gene: TRBJ1-2
d_gene: -
v_gene: TRBV29-1
CDR3nt: TGCAGCGCACTGAGGGGCACCACCAATGGCTACACCTTC
CDR3aa: CSALRGTTNGYTF

abundance: few
len: 11
j_gene: TRBJ2-7
d_gene: -
v_gene: TRBV10-1
CDR3nt: TGCGCCAGCAGGGGGGCCTACGAGCAGTACTTC
CDR3aa: CASRGAYEQYF

abundance: -
len: 15
j_gene: TRBJ1-2
d_gene: -
v_gene: TRBV16
CDR3nt: TGTGCCAGCAGCCAATCGGTTGGGGCAGGGTATGGCTACACCTTC
CDR3aa: CASSQSVGAGYGYTF